This is a list of T cell receptor beta chains from one sample in a study of a mutant IDH1 vaccine in newly diagnosed glioma. The method was immunoSEQ multiplex PCR; TCRdb's version includes in-frame clones alone and lacks a portion of them. The table records some 26,000 clones, roughly 72% of them present only once. These receptors lack a known antigen. Sample: peripheral blood mononuclear cells (PBMCs), taken from a glioma patient whose treatment included an IDH1 peptide vaccine. Receptors originate from a man younger than 35 with glioma. Some clones in this sample may be carry-over from other donors' samples. CDR3s include the opening cysteine and the closing phenylalanine or tryptophan. The order of the fields is clone size, J gene, V gene, D gene, CDR3 DNA, CDR3 protein. A D gene is named only where the DNA matches it firmly. Only some rows state a clone size, as once, few, many or a class for expanded clones.

clone_size: -; j_call: TRBJ1-2; v_call: TRBV2; d_call: -; cdr3_nt: TGTGCCAGCACTACAGAGACCTGGGGAGACTACACCTTC; cdr3_aa: CASTTETWGDYTF
clone_size: -; j_call: TRBJ1-1; v_call: TRBV5-6; d_call: -; cdr3_nt: TGTGCCAGCAGCCTGGTTGTGAACACTGAAGCTTTCTTT; cdr3_aa: CASSLVVNTEAFF
clone_size: few; j_call: TRBJ1-1; v_call: TRBV27; d_call: TRBD1; cdr3_nt: TGTGCCTCCAGGGGGGAGCCGGACACTGAAGCTTTCTTT; cdr3_aa: CASRGEPDTEAFF
clone_size: -; j_call: TRBJ1-2; v_call: TRBV6-1; d_call: -; cdr3_nt: TGTGCCAGCAGTGAAAGGGGGAACTATGGCTACACCTTC; cdr3_aa: CASSERGNYGYTF
clone_size: -; j_call: TRBJ2-5; v_call: TRBV4-2; d_call: -; cdr3_nt: TGTGCCAGCAGCCAAGACAGGGAAGAGACCCAGTACTTC; cdr3_aa: CASSQDREETQYF
clone_size: -; j_call: TRBJ1-2; v_call: TRBV7-8; d_call: -; cdr3_nt: TGTGCCAGCAGCCCTGAACTGGGGGCGCTTTTTTTTGGCTACACCTTC; cdr3_aa: CASSPELGALFFGYTF
clone_size: -; j_call: TRBJ1-4; v_call: TRBV6-5; d_call: TRBD1; cdr3_nt: TGTGCCAGCAGTTACGACAGGGGAGCAACTAATGAAAAACTGTTTTTT; cdr3_aa: CASSYDRGATNEKLFF
clone_size: few; j_call: TRBJ1-1; v_call: TRBV2; d_call: -; cdr3_nt: TGTGCCAGCAGTGAGGGTAGAGCTAACACTGAAGCTTTCTTT; cdr3_aa: CASSEGRANTEAFF
clone_size: -; j_call: TRBJ2-7; v_call: TRBV2; d_call: TRBD2; cdr3_nt: TGTGCCAGCAGTGTGGGACTAGCGGGAACCTACGAGCAGTACTTC; cdr3_aa: CASSVGLAGTYEQYF
clone_size: -; j_call: TRBJ2-5; v_call: TRBV19; d_call: TRBD2; cdr3_nt: TGTGCCAGTAGTGCCTTAACTAGCGGAGGCCAAGAGACCCAGTACTTC; cdr3_aa: CASSALTSGGQETQYF
clone_size: once; j_call: TRBJ2-7; v_call: TRBV7-3; d_call: -; cdr3_nt: TGTGCCAGCAGCTTATCGCAGGGCTACGAGCAGTACTTC; cdr3_aa: CASSLSQGYEQYF
clone_size: -; j_call: TRBJ1-1; v_call: TRBV4-3; d_call: -; cdr3_nt: TGCGCCAGCAGCCAAGAGAAAGGGTCTGAAGCTTTCTTT; cdr3_aa: CASSQEKGSEAFF
clone_size: -; j_call: TRBJ1-5; v_call: TRBV29-1; d_call: -; cdr3_nt: TGCAGCGTTGGGGAGGGCGTCTATAGCAATCAGCCCCAGCATTTT; cdr3_aa: CSVGEGVYSNQPQHF
clone_size: -; j_call: TRBJ2-7; v_call: TRBV27; d_call: TRBD2; cdr3_nt: TGTGCCAGCAGCCCCGGGACTAGCGGCTACGAGCAGTACTTC; cdr3_aa: CASSPGTSGYEQYF
clone_size: -; j_call: TRBJ2-7; v_call: TRBV7-9; d_call: TRBD2; cdr3_nt: TGTGCCAGCAGCTCAGAGCGAGGGAGGGCCGACTACGAGCAGTACTTC; cdr3_aa: CASSSERGRADYEQYF
clone_size: -; j_call: TRBJ1-2; v_call: TRBV6-6; d_call: -; cdr3_nt: TGTGCCAGCAGATCGGGGGGGGATAACTATGGCTACACCTTC; cdr3_aa: CASRSGGDNYGYTF
clone_size: -; j_call: TRBJ2-6; v_call: TRBV18; d_call: -; cdr3_nt: TGTGCCAGCCCCCGTGTAAGGGGCCCTTTGGCTGGGGCCAACGTCCTGACTTTC; cdr3_aa: CASPRVRGPLAGANVLTF
clone_size: few; j_call: TRBJ1-6; v_call: TRBV27; d_call: -; cdr3_nt: TGTGCCAGCAGTTTACACGGGGATAGAGCCCAACCGTCACCCCTCCACTTT; cdr3_aa: CASSLHGDRAQPSPLHF
clone_size: once; j_call: TRBJ2-3; v_call: TRBV27; d_call: -; cdr3_nt: TGTGCCAGCAGGGGGGTAAGCACAGATACGCAGTATTTT; cdr3_aa: CASRGVSTDTQYF
clone_size: -; j_call: TRBJ1-5; v_call: TRBV9; d_call: -; cdr3_nt: TGTGCCAGCAGCTGGGACCAGAATCAGCCCCAGCATTTT; cdr3_aa: CASSWDQNQPQHF
clone_size: -; j_call: TRBJ1-1; v_call: TRBV7-6; d_call: -; cdr3_nt: TGTGCCAGCAGCTTGGAAGACACGCGCAAGCGGAACACTGAAGCTTTCTTT; cdr3_aa: CASSLEDTRKRNTEAFF
clone_size: -; j_call: TRBJ1-1; v_call: TRBV27; d_call: -; cdr3_nt: TGTGCCAGCAGTTCGGGACTTATGAACACTGAAGCTTTCTTT; cdr3_aa: CASSSGLMNTEAFF
clone_size: -; j_call: TRBJ1-6; v_call: TRBV6-5; d_call: -; cdr3_nt: TGTGCCAGCTGCCACGAAAGGGCCGCACCCCTCCACTTT; cdr3_aa: CASCHERAAPLHF
clone_size: few; j_call: TRBJ1-1; v_call: TRBV13; d_call: -; cdr3_nt: TGTGCCAGCACCACAGGACACACTGAAGCTTTCTTT; cdr3_aa: CASTTGHTEAFF
clone_size: -; j_call: TRBJ2-3; v_call: TRBV5-1; d_call: -; cdr3_nt: TGCGCCAGCAGCTTGACTGGCACAGATACGCAGTATTTT; cdr3_aa: CASSLTGTDTQYF
clone_size: -; j_call: TRBJ1-2; v_call: TRBV14; d_call: -; cdr3_nt: TGTGCCAGCAGCCAAGTTTCCGGGTCCTATGGCTATGGCTACACCTTC; cdr3_aa: CASSQVSGSYGYGYTF
clone_size: -; j_call: TRBJ1-5; v_call: TRBV6-6; d_call: TRBD1; cdr3_nt: TGTGCCAGCAGGAACAGGGGGCCCCATAGTGGTCAGCCCCAGCATTTT; cdr3_aa: CASRNRGPHSGQPQHF
clone_size: -; j_call: TRBJ2-7; v_call: TRBV7-2; d_call: TRBD2; cdr3_nt: TGTGCCAGCAGCTTGGTAGCGGGAGGGTACGAGCAGTACTTC; cdr3_aa: CASSLVAGGYEQYF
clone_size: -; j_call: TRBJ1-1; v_call: TRBV19; d_call: -; cdr3_nt: TGTGCCAGTAGTATCCAGGGTCGAACGACTGAAGCTTTCTTT; cdr3_aa: CASSIQGRTTEAFF
clone_size: -; j_call: TRBJ2-7; v_call: TRBV29-1; d_call: -; cdr3_nt: TGCAGCGTTGAACAGACCTACGAGCAGTACTTC; cdr3_aa: CSVEQTYEQYF
clone_size: once; j_call: TRBJ1-1; v_call: TRBV5-1; d_call: -; cdr3_nt: TGCGCCAGCAGTTACGGACAGTTGAACACTGAAGCTTTCTTT; cdr3_aa: CASSYGQLNTEAFF
clone_size: medium-sized; j_call: TRBJ2-1; v_call: TRBV19; d_call: TRBD2; cdr3_nt: TGTGCCAGTAGTATTGGGGGACTAGCGAATGAGCAGTTCTTC; cdr3_aa: CASSIGGLANEQFF
clone_size: few; j_call: TRBJ1-1; v_call: TRBV11-2; d_call: -; cdr3_nt: TGTGCCAGCAGCTTTTCAGGGGTGGTGAACACTGAAGCTTTCTTT; cdr3_aa: CASSFSGVVNTEAFF
clone_size: -; j_call: TRBJ2-2; v_call: TRBV4-3; d_call: -; cdr3_nt: TGCGCCAGCAGCCAAGATTATCTAGGCGGGGAGCTGTTTTTT; cdr3_aa: CASSQDYLGGELFF
clone_size: -; j_call: TRBJ2-5; v_call: TRBV4-2; d_call: -; cdr3_nt: TGTGCCAGCAGCCAACCCGAAGAGGGCCGAGAGACCCAGTACTTC; cdr3_aa: CASSQPEEGRETQYF
clone_size: -; j_call: TRBJ2-7; v_call: TRBV5-4; d_call: TRBD1; cdr3_nt: TGTGCCAGCAGCTTCAGGGGGACAGGCTACGAGCAGTACTTC; cdr3_aa: CASSFRGTGYEQYF
clone_size: -; j_call: TRBJ2-7; v_call: TRBV10-3; d_call: -; cdr3_nt: TGTGCCACCTCTGGTAATATCTACGAGCAGTACTTC; cdr3_aa: CATSGNIYEQYF
clone_size: -; j_call: TRBJ2-1; v_call: TRBV5-1; d_call: -; cdr3_nt: TGCGCCAGCAGCTTTGATAAACGGGGTCGGGAGCAGTTCTTC; cdr3_aa: CASSFDKRGREQFF
clone_size: -; j_call: TRBJ2-7; v_call: TRBV7-2; d_call: TRBD2; cdr3_nt: TGTGCCAGCAGCTTAGGAGGGGGGGCTAGCGGGAGTGGTTACGAGCAGTACTTC; cdr3_aa: CASSLGGGASGSGYEQYF
clone_size: -; j_call: TRBJ2-7; v_call: TRBV19; d_call: TRBD1; cdr3_nt: TGTGCCAGTAGTATCGCGCCGGGACAGGGGCGTAATGGGACGGCCTACGAGCAGTACTTC; cdr3_aa: CASSIAPGQGRNGTAYEQYF
clone_size: -; j_call: TRBJ1-1; v_call: TRBV6-5; d_call: -; cdr3_nt: TGTGCCAGCAGTTACACTAGGACCCTGAACACTGAAGCTTTCTTT; cdr3_aa: CASSYTRTLNTEAFF
clone_size: -; j_call: TRBJ2-3; v_call: TRBV7-2; d_call: -; cdr3_nt: TGTGCCAGCAGCTTAGGAGGCGGGCCTCAGGCAGATACGCAGTATTTT; cdr3_aa: CASSLGGGPQADTQYF
clone_size: once; j_call: TRBJ2-3; v_call: TRBV5-6; d_call: -; cdr3_nt: TGTGCCAGCAGCTTGGTAGTGGGAGTGGTGGCAGATACGCAGTATTTT; cdr3_aa: CASSLVVGVVADTQYF
clone_size: -; j_call: TRBJ2-7; v_call: TRBV7-9; d_call: -; cdr3_nt: TGTGCCAGCAGTCGGGACCCTTCCCTCGAGCAGTACTTC; cdr3_aa: CASSRDPSLEQYF
clone_size: -; j_call: TRBJ1-5; v_call: TRBV5-5; d_call: -; cdr3_nt: TGTGCCAGCAGCTTGAGACAGTCGGGGGCCCCATATAGCAATCAGCCCCAGCATTTT; cdr3_aa: CASSLRQSGAPYSNQPQHF
clone_size: -; j_call: TRBJ1-3; v_call: TRBV6-1; d_call: -; cdr3_nt: TGTGCCAGCAGGGGACAAGGAGTCGGGGCCACCATATATTTT; cdr3_aa: CASRGQGVGATIYF
clone_size: -; j_call: TRBJ2-6; v_call: TRBV5-1; d_call: -; cdr3_nt: TGCGCCAGCAGCCTGGGACAACTCTCTGGGGCCAACGTCCTGACTTTC; cdr3_aa: CASSLGQLSGANVLTF
clone_size: few; j_call: TRBJ1-3; v_call: TRBV4-1; d_call: -; cdr3_nt: TGCGCCAGCAGCCAAGATGAGAACGGCTCTGGAAACACCATATATTTT; cdr3_aa: CASSQDENGSGNTIYF
clone_size: -; j_call: TRBJ1-1; v_call: TRBV7-9; d_call: -; cdr3_nt: TGTGCCAGCAGCGCCCTCGGGAACACTGAAGCTTTCTTT; cdr3_aa: CASSALGNTEAFF
clone_size: -; j_call: TRBJ1-2; v_call: TRBV28; d_call: TRBD1; cdr3_nt: TGTGCCAGCAGTTTGCTGGCCTTCGGGACAGACTATGGCTACACCTTC; cdr3_aa: CASSLLAFGTDYGYTF
clone_size: -; j_call: TRBJ2-7; v_call: TRBV27; d_call: TRBD2; cdr3_nt: TGTGCCAGCAGCTTGACTAGCGGGCCTTCCTACGAGCAGTACTTC; cdr3_aa: CASSLTSGPSYEQYF
clone_size: -; j_call: TRBJ1-2; v_call: TRBV5-5; d_call: -; cdr3_nt: TGTGCCAGCAGCTTGAGCAGGGCTCTTGGGTATGGCTACACCTTC; cdr3_aa: CASSLSRALGYGYTF
clone_size: few; j_call: TRBJ1-4; v_call: TRBV2; d_call: -; cdr3_nt: TGTGCCAGCAGTGAGAGGAGGCCTAAGGAAAAACTGTTTTTT; cdr3_aa: CASSERRPKEKLFF
clone_size: -; j_call: TRBJ2-3; v_call: TRBV4-3; d_call: -; cdr3_nt: TGCGCCAGCTCCCGCGTGGGCACAGATACGCAGTATTTT; cdr3_aa: CASSRVGTDTQYF
clone_size: -; j_call: TRBJ2-6; v_call: TRBV28; d_call: -; cdr3_nt: TGTGCCGCCAAACGGGACTCTGGGGCCAACGTCCTGACTTTC; cdr3_aa: CAAKRDSGANVLTF
clone_size: -; j_call: TRBJ2-3; v_call: TRBV2; d_call: -; cdr3_nt: TGTGCCAGCAGTACGACAGCTACTAGCACAGATACGCAGTATTTT; cdr3_aa: CASSTTATSTDTQYF
clone_size: once; j_call: TRBJ1-1; v_call: TRBV19; d_call: -; cdr3_nt: TGTGCCAGTAGTATTTGGGGTTGGAGCACTGAAGCTTTCTTT; cdr3_aa: CASSIWGWSTEAFF
clone_size: few; j_call: TRBJ1-4; v_call: TRBV9; d_call: TRBD1; cdr3_nt: TGTGCCAGCAGCCCGAGGACAGGGGAGGGTATCGATGAAAAACTGTTTTTT; cdr3_aa: CASSPRTGEGIDEKLFF